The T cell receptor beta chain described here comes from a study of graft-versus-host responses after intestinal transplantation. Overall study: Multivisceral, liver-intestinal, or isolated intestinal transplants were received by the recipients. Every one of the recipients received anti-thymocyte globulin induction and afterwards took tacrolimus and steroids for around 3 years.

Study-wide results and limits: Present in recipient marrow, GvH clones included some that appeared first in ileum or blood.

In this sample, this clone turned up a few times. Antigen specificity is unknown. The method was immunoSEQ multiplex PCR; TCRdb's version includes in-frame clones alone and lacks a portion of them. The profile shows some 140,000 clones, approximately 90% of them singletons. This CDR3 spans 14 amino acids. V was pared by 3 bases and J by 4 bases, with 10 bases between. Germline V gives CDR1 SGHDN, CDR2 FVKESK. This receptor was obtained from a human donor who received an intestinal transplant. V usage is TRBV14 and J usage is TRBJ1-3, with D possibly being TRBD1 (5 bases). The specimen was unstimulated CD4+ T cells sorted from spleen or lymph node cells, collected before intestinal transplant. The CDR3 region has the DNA TGTGCCAGCAGCCACCCGGGACGGGGAAACACCATATATTTT. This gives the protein CASSHPGRGNTIYF. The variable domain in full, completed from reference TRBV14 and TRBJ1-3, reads EAGVTQFPSHSVIEKGQTVTLRCDPISGHDNLYWYRRVMGKEIKFLLHFVKESKQDESGMPNNRFLAERTGGTYSTLKVQPAELEDSGVYFCASSHPGRGNTIYFGEGSWLTVV.